The 10 T cell receptor beta chains in this list originate from one sample, sequenced in a study of shared clonotypes between healthy human individuals. Clones were read by immunoSEQ multiplex PCR, and TCRdb kept only the in-frame ones, dropping some. This sample has around 1.6 million clones, with nearly 99% found just once. Source material: naive CD4+ T cells sorted from blood. Subset given: CD45RA+ positively selected. These receptors originate from a man aged 25-40 years in good health.

V usage is TRBV5-6 and J usage is TRBJ1-3; weak D call: TRBD1 (6 bases). This CDR3 is built from 15 residues. Between the trimmed V and J ends, which lost 5 bases and 0 bases, there was a span of 12 bases. CDR1 and CDR2 (germline): SGHDT, YYEEEE. DNA of the CDR3: TGTGCCAGCAGTTTACAGGGCACCTCTGGAAACACCATATATTTT. Translation gives CASSLQGTSGNTIYF.

The V call is TRBV2, the J call TRBJ1-5; 7 nucleotides agree with TRBD1. Germline values: CDR1 SNHLY, CDR2 FYNNEI. The V segment lost 11 bases and the J segment 4 bases; nucleotides outside the gene matches: 8. The CDR3 loop spans 13 amino acids. The CDR3 region has the DNA TGTGCCTCAACGACAGGGCGTAATCAGCCCCAGCATTTT. It yields the protein CASTTGRNQPQHF.

In its sample, this clone was seen once. Other DNA sequences within the sample encode an identical CDR3. V is TRBV9 and J is TRBJ2-7; TRBD2 matches at 9 bases. The V segment lost 0 bases and the J segment 4 bases; nucleotides outside the gene matches: 5. Germline V gene lookup returns CDR1 SGDLS and CDR2 YYNGEE. The CDR3 consists of 15 residues. The CDR3, as DNA: TGTGCCAGCAGCGTAGATCCAGCGGGAGGATACGAGCAGTACTTC. Amino acid sequence: CASSVDPAGGYEQYF. The full variable domain, completed using reference TRBV9 and TRBJ2-7, is DSGVTQTPKHLITATGQRVTLRCSPRSGDLSVYWYQQSLDQGLQFLIQYYNGEERAKGNILERFSAQQFPDLHSELNLSSLELGDSALYFCASSVDPAGGYEQYFGPGTRLTVT.

J is TRBJ2-3 and V is TRBV6-5; 11 nucleotides match TRBD1. This CDR3 contains 15 residues. The J segment lost 4 bases and the V segment lost 2 bases, leaving 2 bases of the junction unmatched. Germline values: CDR1 MNHEY, CDR2 SVGAGI. The chain's CDR3 is CASSYGTGGADTQYF. DNA of the CDR3: TGTGCCAGCAGTTACGGGACAGGGGGTGCAGATACGCAGTATTTT.

CDR3 region: CSVNGINNEQFF. The CDR3 DNA follows: TGCAGCGTTAACGGGATAAACAATGAGCAGTTCTTC. J is TRBJ2-1 and V is TRBV29-1, with a possible D match to TRBD2 (5 bases). This CDR3 region has 12 residues. Per the germline V gene, CDR1 is SQVTM and CDR2 is ANQGSEA. The V and J ends lost 5 bases and 5 bases respectively, with 10 bases between them.

V and J are TRBV2 and TRBJ1-1, with D perhaps TRBD1 (5 bases). V was cut by 9 bases and J by 4 bases, with 9 bases left in between. The germline V gene encodes CDR1 SNHLY and CDR2 FYNNEI. The CDR3 has 11 amino acids. CDR3 amino acids: CASTGGTEAFF. The CDR3 nucleotides are TGTGCCAGTACGGGGGGCACTGAAGCTTTCTTT.

The genes are TRBV7-6 and TRBJ2-5; 14 bases align to TRBD2. J gave up 4 bases and V 4 bases, and 11 bases lay outside the gene matches. Per germline, CDR1 SGHVS and CDR2 FNYEAQ. The CDR3 covers 18 residues. The CDR3 region has the DNA TGTGCCAGCAGCTCGCCGGGACTAGCGGGAGATGGGTCAGAGACCCAGTACTTC. It translates to CASSSPGLAGDGSETQYF.

This chain uses TRBV18 with TRBJ1-3; D is ambiguous. There are 15 residues in the CDR3. CDR1 is KGHSH and CDR2 is LQKENI in the germline V gene. Trimming stripped 5 bases from V and 3 bases from J, with 14 bases between. The CDR3 sequence is CASSEGRVGGNTIYF. In DNA form, the CDR3 reads TGTGCCAGCTCAGAAGGACGCGTCGGTGGAAACACCATATATTTT.

The V call is TRBV5-5, the J call TRBJ2-6; D gene ambiguous. This CDR3 contains 16 residues. V was clipped by 2 bases and J by 0 bases, with 9 bases between them. The germline V gene has CDR1 SGHKS and CDR2 YYEKEE (reference sequence). The CDR3 nucleotides are TGTGCCAGCAGCTTACCACATGTCTCTGGGGCCAACGTCCTGACTTTC. It translates to CASSLPHVSGANVLTF.

The chain recombines TRBV4-2 with TRBJ2-2; tentative D call: TRBD2 (6 bases). Per the germline V gene, CDR1 is LGHNA and CDR2 is YNFKEQ. Trimming pared 4 bases from V and 4 bases from J, leaving 19 bases between. The CDR3 contains 17 residues. The CDR3 DNA reads as TGTGCCAGCAGCCGCCGGAACGAGCTCGGGAGCACCGGGGAGCTGTTTTTT. Its translation is CASSRRNELGSTGELFF.